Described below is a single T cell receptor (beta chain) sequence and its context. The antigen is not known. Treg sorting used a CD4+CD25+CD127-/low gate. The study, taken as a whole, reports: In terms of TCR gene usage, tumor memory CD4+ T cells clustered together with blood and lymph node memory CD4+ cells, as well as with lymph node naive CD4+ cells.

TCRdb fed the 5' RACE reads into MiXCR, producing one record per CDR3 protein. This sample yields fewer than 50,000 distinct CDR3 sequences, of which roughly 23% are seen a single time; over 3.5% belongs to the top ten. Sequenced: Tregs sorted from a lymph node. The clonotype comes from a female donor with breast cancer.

The CDR3 region is CSARGELLSYEQYF. As DNA, the CDR3 is TGCAGTGCTAGAGGAGAACTACTCTCCTACGAGCAGTACTTC. The chain recombines TRBV20-1 with TRBJ2-7; no clear D. The CDR3 length is 14 residues. V lost 1 base and J 0 bases, leaving 10 bases between the germline ends. Per the germline V gene, CDR1 is DFQATT and CDR2 is SNEGSKA (reference sequence).